One TCR beta chain is described in this entry. No antigen is known for it. The germline gives CDR1 MDHEN, CDR2 SYDVKM. V lost 6 bases and J lost 1, with 21 bases in between. The CDR3 totals 17 residues. Produced via immunoSEQ multiplex PCR; TCRdb's table is partial and in-frame only. The profile shows hundreds of thousands of clones, 80% to 95% of them singletons. The data were taken from a study of shared clonotypes between healthy human individuals. CD45RO negativity and positive selection for CCR7 defined naive CD8 cells, a population that excluded terminally differentiated effector memory CD45RA+ cells. General observations from the study: Clonotype sharing among donors was thought likely to change with sequencing depth.

The sequencing input was naive CD8+ T cells sorted from blood. This TCR was sampled from a man aged 25-40 years in good health. The chain recombines TRBV28 with TRBJ1-2; TRBD1 might be the D (6 bases). CDR3 residues: CASSPPLGAPDNYGYTF. The CDR3 DNA is TGTGCCAGCAGCCCGCCTCTGGGGGCCCCAGATAACTATGGCTACACCTTC.